This entry describes one T cell receptor beta chain. The length of the CDR3 is 15 residues. V gave up 6 bases and J gave up 1 base; unmatched junction bases: 3. In germline, CDR1 is MNHEY, CDR2 SVGAGI. These data come from a study of technical replicates of blood from a handful of donors. Generated by immunoSEQ multiplex PCR, the TCRdb table keeps only in-frame clones and is missing some. The sample includes 13,000 to 15,000 clones, around four fifths of them seen just once. The V gene is TRBV6-5, the J gene TRBJ2-2; 9 bases agree with TRBD2. The specimen was PBMCs. This receptor was obtained from a human donor in good health. CDR3 protein: CASSKLAGNTGELFF. The CDR3 DNA reads TGTGCCAGCAGCAAACTAGCGGGGAACACCGGGGAGCTGTTTTTT.